The T cell receptor beta chain described here comes from a study of molecular identifiers for immune sequencing clone quantification. Overall study context: RNA from approximately 20,000 or 100,000 naive CD8 cells was split five ways in replicates, with four sequenced.

Naive CD8 T cells were sorted as CD8+CD4-CCR7+CD45RA+. Preparation of the bulk TCR libraries relied on previously described methods and listed TCR primers. From the PCR reads, TCRdb called clonotypes with MiXCR, one entry per CDR3 protein. Of about 640,000 distinct CDR3 sequences listed, roughly 21% are singletons. The CDR3 covers 15 residues. CDR1 and CDR2 (germline): SGHTA, FQGNSA. Trimming stripped 2 bases from V and 3 bases from J, with 13 bases between. Study findings and constraints: Naive cells had under 1% of molecules in clones above 20 RNA copies, effectors over 98%.

This clonotype was seen many times. Antigen specificity is unknown. The sequence was obtained from a human donor in good health. Some libraries in this study had Jurkat cell RNA spiked in. This chain links TRBV7-2 with TRBJ1-1; D unclear. Sequenced input: naive CD8+ T cells from blood, with Jurkat cell RNA spiked in. Noted subset: FACS-sorted CD8+CD4-CCR7+CD45RA+ naive T cells. CDR3 region: CASSLPGLTDTEAFF. Here the CDR3 DNA reads TGTGCCAGCAGCTTACCAGGCCTCACGGACACTGAAGCTTTCTTT.